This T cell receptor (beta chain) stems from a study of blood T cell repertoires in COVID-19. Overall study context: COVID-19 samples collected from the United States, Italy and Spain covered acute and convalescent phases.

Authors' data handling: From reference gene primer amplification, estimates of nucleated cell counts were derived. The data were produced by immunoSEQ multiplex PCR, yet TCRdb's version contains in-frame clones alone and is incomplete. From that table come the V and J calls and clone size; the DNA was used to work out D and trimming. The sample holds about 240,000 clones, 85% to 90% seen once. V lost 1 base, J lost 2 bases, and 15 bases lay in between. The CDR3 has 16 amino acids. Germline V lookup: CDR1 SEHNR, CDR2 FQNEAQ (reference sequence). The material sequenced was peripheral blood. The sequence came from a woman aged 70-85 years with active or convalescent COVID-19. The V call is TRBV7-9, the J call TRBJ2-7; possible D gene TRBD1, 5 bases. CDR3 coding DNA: TGTGCCAGCAGCTTAGACAGGTCTCAAGTAGCCTACGAGCAGTACTTC. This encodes CASSLDRSQVAYEQYF.